Each of the 7 T cell receptor beta chains below was sequenced from the same sample in a study of blood T cell repertoires in COVID-19. This table comes from immunoSEQ multiplex PCR, and its TCRdb copy is limited to in-frame clones, with some not included. The data show 100,000 or so clones, roughly 92% seen once. Sequencing used peripheral blood. These receptors were collected from a man aged 50-59 years with active COVID-19.

This clone was detected once. This sequence joins TRBV24-1 and TRBJ2-5; D unclear. Looked up from germline, CDR1 is KGHDR and CDR2 is SFDVKD. V dropped 4 bases and J dropped 0 bases, with 5 bases sitting between them. This CDR3 is 13 amino acids long. The CDR3 DNA sequence: TGTGCCACCAGTGACCAGTACCAAGAGACCCAGTACTTC. This encodes CATSDQYQETQYF.

This chain connects TRBV5-1 to TRBJ2-2; D possibly corresponds to TRBD2 (6 bases). The V gene's germline CDR1 is SGHRS and CDR2 YFSETQ. This CDR3 spans 15 amino acids. V was shortened by 5 bases and J by 4 bases, with 15 bases between the two germline ends. The CDR3 sequence: CASRIGTESTGELFF. The CDR3 DNA reads TGCGCCAGCAGGATTGGGACTGAATCCACCGGGGAGCTGTTTTTT.

The genes are TRBV7-3 and TRBJ2-7; 7 positions agree with TRBD1. The CDR3 spans 15 residues. CDR1 is SGHTA, CDR2 FQGTGA, per germline. Germline trimming cut 2 bases from V and 5 bases from J; bases unmatched to any gene: 9. CDR3 in DNA: TGTGCCAGCAGCTTACGGACAGGACGAGGCGACGAGCAGTACTTC. Its translation is CASSLRTGRGDEQYF.

This chain connects TRBV9 to TRBJ1-2; D is unclear. Germline values: CDR1 SGDLS, CDR2 YYNGEE. Trimming pared 4 bases from V and 4 bases from J, leaving 8 bases between. This CDR3 has 12 residues. The CDR3 DNA reads TGTGCCAGCAGCCAAATCGGCTATGGCTACACCTTC. Amino acid sequence: CASSQIGYGYTF.

V and J are TRBV6-1 and TRBJ2-1; 10 bases map to TRBD2. V lost 6 bases and J lost 4; bases outside the gene matches: 9. Germline assignment: CDR1 MNHNS and CDR2 SASEGT. The CDR3 is made up of 16 amino acids. The CDR3 spells CASSEQASGSYNEQFF. The CDR3 DNA is TGTGCCAGCAGCGAACAGGCTAGCGGGAGTTACAATGAGCAGTTCTTC.

This rearrangement joins TRBV30 to TRBJ1-3; no clear D. Germline V gene data show CDR1 as GTSNPN and CDR2 as SVGIG (reference sequence). V dropped 2 bases and J dropped 0 bases, with 14 bases sitting between them. The CDR3 has 16 amino acids. The CDR3, as DNA: TGTGCCTGGAGTTTCCGGGGAGGGAGCTCTGGAAACACCATATATTTT. It translates to CAWSFRGGSSGNTIYF.

This clone was observed a single time. The chain carries TRBV7-8 and TRBJ2-7; TRBD1 matches at 10 bases. The CDR3 is 15 amino acids. The V gene's germline CDR1 is SGHVS and CDR2 FQNEAQ. V lost 3 bases, J lost 3 bases, and 5 bases stayed unmatched. The CDR3: CASSLKGTGDYEQYF. CDR3 in DNA: TGTGCCAGCAGCTTGAAGGGGACAGGGGACTACGAGCAGTACTTC.